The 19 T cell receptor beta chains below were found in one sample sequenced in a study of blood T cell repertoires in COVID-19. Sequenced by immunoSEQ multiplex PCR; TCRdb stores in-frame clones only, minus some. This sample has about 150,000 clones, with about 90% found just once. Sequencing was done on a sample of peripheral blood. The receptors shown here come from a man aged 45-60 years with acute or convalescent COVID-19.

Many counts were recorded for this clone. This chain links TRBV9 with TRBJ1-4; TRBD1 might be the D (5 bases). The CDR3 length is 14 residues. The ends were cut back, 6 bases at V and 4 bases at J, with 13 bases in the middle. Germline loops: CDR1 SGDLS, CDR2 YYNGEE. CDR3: CASTRWGGNEKLFF. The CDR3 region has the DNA TGTGCCAGCACTCGTTGGGGGGGTAATGAAAAACTGTTTTTT.

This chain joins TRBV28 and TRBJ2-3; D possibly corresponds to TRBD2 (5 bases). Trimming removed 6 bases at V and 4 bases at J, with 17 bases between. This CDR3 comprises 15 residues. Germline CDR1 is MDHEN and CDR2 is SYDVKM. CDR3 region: CASSRLSFGADTQYF. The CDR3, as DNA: TGTGCCAGCAGCCGACTATCCTTCGGAGCAGATACGCAGTATTTT.

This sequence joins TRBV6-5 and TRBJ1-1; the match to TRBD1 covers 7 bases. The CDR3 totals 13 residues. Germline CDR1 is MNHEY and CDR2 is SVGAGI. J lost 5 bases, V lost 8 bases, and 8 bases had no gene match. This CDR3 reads CASGRQGGTEAFF. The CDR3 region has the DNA TGTGCCAGCGGTCGACAGGGAGGTACTGAAGCTTTCTTT.

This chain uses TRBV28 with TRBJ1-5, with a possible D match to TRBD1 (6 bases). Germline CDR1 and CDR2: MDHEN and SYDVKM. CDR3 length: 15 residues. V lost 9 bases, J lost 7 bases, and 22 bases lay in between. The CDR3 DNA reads TGTGCCAGTGTGCCGGGGGGGGCTCTTAACCAGCCCCAGCATTTT. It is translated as CASVPGGALNQPQHF.

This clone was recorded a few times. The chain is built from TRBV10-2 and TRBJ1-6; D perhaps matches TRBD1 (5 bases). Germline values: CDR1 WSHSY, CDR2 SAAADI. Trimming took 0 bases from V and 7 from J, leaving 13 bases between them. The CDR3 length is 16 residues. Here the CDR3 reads CASSESTGAGNSPLHF. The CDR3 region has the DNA TGCGCCAGCAGTGAGTCGACTGGGGCAGGGAATTCACCCCTCCACTTT.

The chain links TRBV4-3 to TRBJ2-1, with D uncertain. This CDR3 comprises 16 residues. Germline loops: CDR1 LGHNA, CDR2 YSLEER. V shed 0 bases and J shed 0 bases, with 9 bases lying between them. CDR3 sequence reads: CASSQDVGVSYNEQFF. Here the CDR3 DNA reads TGCGCCAGCAGCCAAGATGTAGGAGTCTCCTACAATGAGCAGTTCTTC.

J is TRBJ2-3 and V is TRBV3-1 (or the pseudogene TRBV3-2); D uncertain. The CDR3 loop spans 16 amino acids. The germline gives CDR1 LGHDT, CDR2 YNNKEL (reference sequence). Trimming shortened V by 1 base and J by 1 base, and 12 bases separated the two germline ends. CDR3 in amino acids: CASSQGTRYGTDTQYF. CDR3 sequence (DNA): TGTGCCAGCAGCCAAGGCACCAGGTACGGCACAGATACGCAGTATTTT.

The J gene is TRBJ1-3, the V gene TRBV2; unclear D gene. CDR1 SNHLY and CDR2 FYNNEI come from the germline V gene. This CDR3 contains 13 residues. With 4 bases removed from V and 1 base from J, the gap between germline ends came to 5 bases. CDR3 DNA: TGTGCCAGCAGTGTGGCATCTGGAAACACCATATATTTT. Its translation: CASSVASGNTIYF.

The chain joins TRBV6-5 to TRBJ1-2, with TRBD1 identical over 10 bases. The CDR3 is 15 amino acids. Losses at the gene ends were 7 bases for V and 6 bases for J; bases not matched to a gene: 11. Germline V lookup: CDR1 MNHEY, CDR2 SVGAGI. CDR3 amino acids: CASTRDRGESNGYTF. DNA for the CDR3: TGTGCCAGCACGCGGGACAGGGGTGAATCAAATGGCTACACCTTC.

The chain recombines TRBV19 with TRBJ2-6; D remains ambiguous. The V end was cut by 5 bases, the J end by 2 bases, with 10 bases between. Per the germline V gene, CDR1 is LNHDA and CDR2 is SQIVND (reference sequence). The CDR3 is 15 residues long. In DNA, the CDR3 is TGTGCCAGTAGTTCTGATACGGCTGGGGCCAACGTCCTGACTTTC. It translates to CASSSDTAGANVLTF.

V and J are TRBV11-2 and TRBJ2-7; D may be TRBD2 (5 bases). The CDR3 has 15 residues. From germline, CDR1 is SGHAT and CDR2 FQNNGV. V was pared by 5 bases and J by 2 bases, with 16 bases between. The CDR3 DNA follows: TGTGCCAGCAGCCTGCGGAGGACCGACACCTACGAGCAGTACTTC. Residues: CASSLRRTDTYEQYF.

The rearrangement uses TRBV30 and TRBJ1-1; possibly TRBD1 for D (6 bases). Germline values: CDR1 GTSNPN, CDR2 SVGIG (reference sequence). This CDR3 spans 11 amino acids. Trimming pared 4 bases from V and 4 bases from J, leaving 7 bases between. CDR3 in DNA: TGTGCCTGGAAAGGGGGCACTGAAGCTTTCTTT. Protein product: CAWKGGTEAFF.

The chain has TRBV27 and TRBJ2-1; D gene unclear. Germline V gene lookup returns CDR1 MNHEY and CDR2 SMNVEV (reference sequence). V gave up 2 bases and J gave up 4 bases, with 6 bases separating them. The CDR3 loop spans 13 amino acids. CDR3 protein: CASSLPGYNEQFF. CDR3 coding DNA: TGTGCCAGCAGTTTACCCGGGTACAATGAGCAGTTCTTC.

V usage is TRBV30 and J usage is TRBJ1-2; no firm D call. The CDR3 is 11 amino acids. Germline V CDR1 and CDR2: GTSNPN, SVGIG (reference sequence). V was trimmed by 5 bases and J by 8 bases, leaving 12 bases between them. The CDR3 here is CAWGQVSGYTF. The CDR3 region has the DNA TGTGCCTGGGGCCAGGTCTCCGGCTACACCTTC.

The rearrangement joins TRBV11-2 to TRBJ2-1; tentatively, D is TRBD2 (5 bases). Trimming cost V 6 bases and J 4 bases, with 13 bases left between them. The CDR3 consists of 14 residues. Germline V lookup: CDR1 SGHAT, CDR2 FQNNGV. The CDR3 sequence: CASSPGSGYNEQFF. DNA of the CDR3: TGTGCCAGCAGTCCCGGCTCGGGGTACAATGAGCAGTTCTTC.

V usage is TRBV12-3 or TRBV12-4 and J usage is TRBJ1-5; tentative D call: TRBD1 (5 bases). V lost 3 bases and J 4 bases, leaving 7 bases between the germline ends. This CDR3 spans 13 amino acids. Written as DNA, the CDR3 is TGTGCCAGCAGTTTTCCAGGGAATCAGCCCCAGCATTTT. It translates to CASSFPGNQPQHF.

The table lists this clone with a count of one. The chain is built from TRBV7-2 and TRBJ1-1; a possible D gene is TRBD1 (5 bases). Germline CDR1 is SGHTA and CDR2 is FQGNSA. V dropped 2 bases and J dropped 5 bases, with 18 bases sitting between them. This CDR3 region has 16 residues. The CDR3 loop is CASSLPAVVGGTEAFF. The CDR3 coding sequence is TGTGCCAGCAGCTTACCCGCTGTAGTGGGGGGGACTGAAGCTTTCTTT. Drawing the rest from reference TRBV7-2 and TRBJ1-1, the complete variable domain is GAGVSQSPSNKVTEKGKDVELRCDPISGHTALYWYRQSLGQGLEFLIYFQGNSAPDKSGLPSDRFSAERTGGSVSTLTIQRTQQEDSAVYLCASSLPAVVGGTEAFFGQGTRLTVV.

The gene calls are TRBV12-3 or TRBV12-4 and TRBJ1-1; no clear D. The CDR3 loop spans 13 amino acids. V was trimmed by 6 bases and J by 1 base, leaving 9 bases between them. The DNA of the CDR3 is TGTGCCAGCAGACCTAGGCGGAACACTGAAGCTTTCTTT. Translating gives CASRPRRNTEAFF.

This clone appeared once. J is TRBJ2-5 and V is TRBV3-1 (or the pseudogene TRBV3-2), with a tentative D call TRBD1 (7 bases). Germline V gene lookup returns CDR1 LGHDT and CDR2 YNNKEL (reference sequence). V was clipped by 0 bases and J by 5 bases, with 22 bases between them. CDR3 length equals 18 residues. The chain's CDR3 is CASSQDWRGRLGLETQYF. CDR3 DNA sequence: TGTGCCAGCAGCCAAGATTGGAGGGGGCGCTTGGGTTTGGAGACCCAGTACTTC.